A selection of T cell receptor beta chains follows, all from one sample in a study of OX40 agonist ivuxolimab in advanced cancers. Assay used: immunoSEQ multiplex PCR; TCRdb lists only in-frame clones, some missing. The sample includes approximately 90,000 clones, about 90% of them seen just once. Here the sequenced sample was CD4+ or CD8+ T cells sorted from blood, taken in a trial of the OX40 agonist ivuxolimab. Source of these receptors: an adult with an advanced solid tumor such as melanoma, head and neck, liver or kidney cancer. Each CDR3 is given with its conserved first and last residue. D genes are given only for firm matches. Clone size is shown for a subset of rows, as once, few, many or a class of expanded clone.

cdr3_aa cdr3_nt clone_size d_call j_call v_call
CASSLAAGSSYNEQFF TGTGCCAGCAGCTTGGCGGCGGGGAGCTCCTACAATGAGCAGTTCTTC - - TRBJ2-1 TRBV5-6
CASSLVPTRVDGYTF TGTGCCAGCAGCTTAGTCCCGACGCGGGTAGATGGCTACACCTTC - - TRBJ1-2 TRBV11-1
CASSGGTLEAFF TGTGCCAGCAGCGGTGGGACCCTTGAAGCTTTCTTT - - TRBJ1-1 TRBV27
CASSSGTSSVYEQYF TGTGCCAGCAGCTCCGGGACTAGCAGCGTCTACGAGCAGTACTTC - TRBD2 TRBJ2-7 TRBV7-9
CASRVGLYEQYF TGTGCCAGCAGAGTCGGACTCTACGAGCAGTACTTC - - TRBJ2-7 TRBV2
CASRERRGRGIYEQYF TGTGCCAGCAGGGAAAGGCGCGGTCGGGGGATCTACGAGCAGTACTTC - - TRBJ2-7 TRBV27
CASRNYREGTDTQYF TGTGCCAGCAGAAACTACAGGGAAGGGACAGATACGCAGTATTTT - - TRBJ2-3 TRBV2
CASSPGTGGQPQHF TGTGCCAGCAGTCCAGGGACAGGAGGTCAGCCCCAGCATTTT - TRBD1 TRBJ1-5 TRBV27
CASSFRGPYEQYF TGTGCCAGCAGCTTCCGGGGCCCCTACGAGCAGTACTTC - - TRBJ2-7 TRBV7-6
CASSQDVWAGDSYEQYF TGCGCCAGCAGCCAAGATGTCTGGGCAGGGGACTCCTACGAGCAGTACTTC - - TRBJ2-7 TRBV4-1
CASSLLAGASNEQFF TGTGCCAGCAGCTTGCTAGCGGGAGCTAGCAATGAGCAGTTCTTC - TRBD2 TRBJ2-1 TRBV5-4
CASQGRVTDTQYF TGTGCCAGCCAAGGGAGGGTCACAGATACGCAGTATTTT - TRBD2 TRBJ2-3 TRBV30
CASSLVGGAETQYF TGTGCCAGCAGCTTAGTGGGGGGGGCCGAGACCCAGTACTTC - - TRBJ2-5 TRBV13
CASSPDRVDEQFF TGTGCCAGCAGCCCGGACAGGGTGGATGAGCAGTTCTTC - TRBD1 TRBJ2-1 TRBV7-3
CASSSTYEQYF TGTGCCAGCAGCTCTACCTACGAGCAGTACTTC once - TRBJ2-7 TRBV5-4